Listed here is a single T cell receptor beta chain. Its antigen is unknown. The data are from a study of cytomegalovirus exposure and HLA in healthy donors. Regarding the study as a whole: In vitro work confirmed that a few CMV-associated chains recognize CMV antigens. Researchers catalogued about 150 TCR beta chains as cytomegalovirus-associated.

Germline lookup yields CDR1 WNHNN and CDR2 SYGVQD (reference sequence). The CDR3 has 17 residues. Between the trimmed V and J ends, which lost 6 bases and 7 bases, there was a span of 26 bases. The PCR was carried out with 60 Vbeta primers and 13 Jbeta primers. TCRdb's copy holds only in-frame clones and misses some; the assay was immunoSEQ multiplex PCR. There are over 130,000 clones in the sample; 60% to 85% occur only once, and over 1.5% lies in the top ten. This clonotype originated in a man aged 35 to 55 in good health and CMV-seronegative. This sequence joins TRBV10-1 and TRBJ2-3; tentatively, D is TRBD1 (5 bases). The sequenced sample was PBMCs. CDR3 region: CASSEPGLQGTRNTQYF. For the CDR3, the DNA is TGCGCCAGCAGCGAGCCGGGTTTGCAGGGAACGAGGAATACGCAGTATTTT.